Listed here are 21 T cell receptor beta chains from one sample, sequenced in a study of control samples from healthy donors and cancer patients. The table came from immunoSEQ multiplex PCR; TCRdb's copy has only in-frame clones and leaves some out. Of some 160,000 clones in the sample, roughly nine tenths were seen once. The sample taken for sequencing was blood. The receptors here all came from a woman aged 25-40 years in good health.

The chain couples TRBV6-1 to TRBJ2-7; D uncertain. The germline CDR1 and CDR2 sequences are MNHNS and SASEGT. The CDR3 has 11 residues. Trimming took 0 bases from V and 7 from J, leaving 4 bases between them. The CDR3: CASSEAREQYF. The CDR3 DNA reads TGTGCCAGCAGTGAAGCTAGAGAGCAGTACTTC.

The chain employs TRBV11-2 and TRBJ2-7; 9 bases fit TRBD1. The CDR3 length is 16 residues. Germline CDR1 is SGHAT and CDR2 is FQNNGV. V dropped 0 bases and J dropped 5; count of bases not matched to a gene: 8. The CDR3 DNA follows: TGTGCCAGCAGCTTAGATCGGGGGACAGGGACCCACGAGCAGTACTTC. It is translated as CASSLDRGTGTHEQYF.

The rearrangement uses TRBV4-1 and TRBJ2-5; D remains unclear. Trimming left V 1 base short and J 5 bases short, with 5 bases between. The germline gives CDR1 MGHRA, CDR2 YSYEKL. The CDR3 has 12 residues. DNA for the CDR3: TGCGCCAGCAGCCAAGGGATGGAGACCCAGTACTTC. Its translation is CASSQGMETQYF.

V and J are TRBV11-2 and TRBJ2-5, with D hard to call. The CDR3 has 13 residues. CDR1 and CDR2 from the germline V gene are SGHAT and FQNNGV. Trimming took 1 base from V and 1 from J, leaving 4 bases between them. Written as DNA, the CDR3 is TGTGCCAGCAGCTTAGCCAGCCAAGAGACCCAGTACTTC. It yields the protein CASSLASQETQYF.

This chain links TRBV27 with TRBJ1-5, with a possible D match to TRBD1 (6 bases). Trimming removed 4 bases from V and 6 bases from J, with 13 bases in between. CDR3 size: 14 residues. CDR1 is MNHEY, CDR2 SMNVEV, per germline (reference sequence). The CDR3 here is CASSSSGEFQPQHF. DNA of the CDR3: TGTGCCAGCAGTTCTTCAGGGGAGTTTCAGCCCCAGCATTTT.

This rearrangement joins TRBV29-1 to TRBJ1-4, with 9 nucleotides matching TRBD1. The germline gives CDR1 SQVTM, CDR2 ANQGSEA. This CDR3 has 15 residues. The V segment lost 7 bases and the J segment 0 bases; nucleotides outside the gene matches: 6. The CDR3 region is CSAWDRVATNEKLFF. Written as DNA, the CDR3 is TGCAGCGCCTGGGACAGGGTCGCAACTAATGAAAAACTGTTTTTT. Combining the CDR3 with reference TRBV29-1 and TRBJ1-4 gives the whole variable domain SAVISQKPSRDICQRGTSLTIQCQVDSQVTMMFWYRQQPGQSLTLIATANQGSEATYESGFVIDKFPISRPNLTFSTLTVSNMSPEDSSIYLCSAWDRVATNEKLFFGSGTQLSVL.

The chain uses TRBV27 and TRBJ2-7; 12 bases are shared with TRBD2. Trimming cost V 4 bases and J 6 bases; bases outside gene matches: 4. This CDR3 region has 14 residues. CDR1 and CDR2 (germline): MNHEY, SMNVEV (reference sequence). This CDR3 is CASSSGLAGAEQYF. CDR3 sequence (DNA): TGTGCCAGCAGTTCGGGACTAGCGGGCGCCGAGCAGTACTTC.

The chain recombines TRBV7-2 with TRBJ1-1; D uncertain. V lost 3 bases and J lost 1, with 9 bases in between. The CDR3 consists of 14 residues. Per germline, CDR1 SGHTA and CDR2 FQGNSA. The CDR3 sequence: CASSFWIQNTEAFF. The CDR3, as DNA: TGTGCCAGCAGCTTTTGGATCCAGAACACTGAAGCTTTCTTT.

V is TRBV19 and J is TRBJ2-7; possible D gene TRBD2, 7 bases. Trimming removed 3 bases at V and 4 bases at J, with 13 bases between. The germline CDR1 and CDR2 sequences are LNHDA and SQIVND (reference sequence). CDR3 length: 14 amino acids. CDR3 loop: CASSIGGLGYEQYF. For the CDR3, the DNA is TGTGCCAGTAGTATCGGGGGGCTGGGGTACGAGCAGTACTTC. Drawing the rest from reference TRBV19 and TRBJ2-7, the complete variable domain is DGGITQSPKYLFRKEGQNVTLSCEQNLNHDAMYWYRQDPGQGLRLIYYSQIVNDFQKGDIAEGYSVSREKKESFPLTVTSAQKNPTAFYLCASSIGGLGYEQYFGPGTRLTVT.

This chain joins TRBV2 and TRBJ2-5; D possibly corresponds to TRBD2 (5 bases). The CDR3 consists of 14 residues. V was shortened by 6 bases and J by 5 bases, with 16 bases between the two germline ends. Germline V CDR1 and CDR2: SNHLY, FYNNEI. The CDR3 spells CASSWTADLETQYF. CDR3 DNA sequence: TGTGCCAGCAGCTGGACCGCGGACTTGGAGACCCAGTACTTC.

CDR3 in DNA: TGTGCCAGCAGCTACGGACTAGCGGGACTCTACGAGCAGTACTTC. The encoded protein is CASSYGLAGLYEQYF. The gene calls are TRBV7-3 and TRBJ2-7, with 12 bases aligning to TRBD2. The J segment lost 3 bases and the V segment lost 4 bases, leaving 4 bases of the junction unmatched. This CDR3 comprises 15 residues. CDR1 is SGHTA and CDR2 is FQGTGA in the germline V gene.

The V gene is TRBV21-1, the J gene TRBJ2-2; TRBD1 reflects the table's D call only, with no check against the DNA. TRBV21-1 is labeled a pseudogene. There are 15 residues in the CDR3. Written as DNA, the CDR3 is TGTGCCGGCAGCCACCACAGGGGGCGCACCGGGGAGCTGTTTTTT. Amino acids: CAGSHHRGRTGELFF.

The V gene is TRBV28, the J gene TRBJ1-3, with D maybe TRBD1 (6 bases). Germline V gene lookup returns CDR1 MDHEN and CDR2 SYDVKM. The V and J ends lost 7 bases and 4 bases respectively, with 8 bases between them. This CDR3 comprises 12 residues. The chain's CDR3 is CASTDRGNTIYF. The CDR3 DNA is TGTGCCAGCACAGACAGGGGAAACACCATATATTTT.

This clone was counted once. The chain uses TRBV6-2 or TRBV6-3 and TRBJ2-4, with 7 bases aligning to TRBD2. CDR3 length equals 14 residues. V lost 5 bases, J lost 5 bases, and 6 bases stayed unmatched. The germline CDR1 and CDR2 sequences are MNHEY and SVGEGT. This CDR3 reads CASSPLGLENIQYF. The CDR3 DNA follows: TGTGCCAGCAGTCCACTTGGACTAGAAAACATTCAGTACTTC.

The chain joins TRBV21-1 to TRBJ1-1; TRBD1 is the table's D call and was not checked against the DNA. TRBV21-1 is shown as a pseudogene. CDR3 size: 13 residues. The CDR3: CATPGHPNTEAFF. CDR3 coding DNA: TGTGCCACCCCGGGACACCCGAACACTGAAGCTTTCTTT.

V and J are TRBV15 and TRBJ1-1, with D unclear. The CDR3 covers 12 residues. CDR1 is LNHNV, CDR2 YYDKDF, per germline (reference sequence). Trimming cost V 0 bases and J 11 bases, with 10 bases left between them. The DNA of the CDR3 is TGTGCCACCAGCAGAGATCGTGACTGGGCTTTCTTT. This codes for CATSRDRDWAFF. The full variable domain, its missing parts supplied by reference TRBV15 and TRBJ1-1, is DAMVIQNPRYQVTQFGKPVTLSCSQTLNHNVMYWYQQKSSQAPKLLFHYYDKDFNNEADTPDNFQSRRPNTSFCFLDIRSPGLGDTAMYLCATSRDRDWAFFGQGTRLTVV.

Remarks on this clone: Other DNA sequences in this sample translate to the same CDR3. The chain uses TRBV28 and TRBJ2-2; D gene ambiguous. The germline CDR1 and CDR2 sequences are MDHEN and SYDVKM. The CDR3 totals 14 residues. Trimming shortened V by 1 base and J by 1 base, and 4 bases separated the two germline ends. CDR3 DNA sequence: TGTGCCAGCAGTTTATCAATGAACACCGGGGAGCTGTTTTTT. Amino acid sequence: CASSLSMNTGELFF.

V and J are TRBV14 and TRBJ2-1, with TRBD2 identical over 10 bases. Losses at the gene ends were 1 base for V and 9 bases for J; bases not matched to a gene: 9. Germline CDR1 is SGHDN and CDR2 is FVKESK. CDR3 size: 16 residues. CDR3 residues: CASSQGGSGRAAEQFF. CDR3 nucleotide sequence: TGTGCCAGCAGCCAAGGGGGCAGCGGGAGGGCCGCTGAGCAGTTCTTC.

The rearrangement joins TRBV30 to TRBJ2-3; 13 bases match TRBD2. CDR1 and CDR2 (germline): GTSNPN, SVGIG (reference sequence). V trimming: 1 base; J trimming: 7 bases; junction bases outside the gene matches: 11. This CDR3 is built from 17 residues. The CDR3 loop is CAWSAGLAGPVGNTQYF. The CDR3 DNA sequence: TGTGCCTGGAGTGCGGGACTAGCGGGACCGGTGGGGAATACGCAGTATTTT.

The chain links TRBV9 to TRBJ2-2, with 7 bases aligning to TRBD1. The V and J ends lost 0 bases and 14 bases, in that order; junction bases with no gene match: 4. CDR1 is SGDLS and CDR2 is YYNGEE in the germline V gene. This CDR3 has 12 residues. The CDR3 DNA follows: TGTGCCAGCAGCGTAGGACAGGGAAGACTGTTTTTT. Its translation is CASSVGQGRLFF.

The chain couples TRBV21-1 to TRBJ1-2. TRBV21-1 constitutes a pseudogene. The CDR3 runs 15 residues. CDR3 protein: CASSKARERGEGYTF. CDR3 bases: TGTGCCAGCAGCAAAGCGCGGGAAAGGGGCGAAGGCTACACCTTC.